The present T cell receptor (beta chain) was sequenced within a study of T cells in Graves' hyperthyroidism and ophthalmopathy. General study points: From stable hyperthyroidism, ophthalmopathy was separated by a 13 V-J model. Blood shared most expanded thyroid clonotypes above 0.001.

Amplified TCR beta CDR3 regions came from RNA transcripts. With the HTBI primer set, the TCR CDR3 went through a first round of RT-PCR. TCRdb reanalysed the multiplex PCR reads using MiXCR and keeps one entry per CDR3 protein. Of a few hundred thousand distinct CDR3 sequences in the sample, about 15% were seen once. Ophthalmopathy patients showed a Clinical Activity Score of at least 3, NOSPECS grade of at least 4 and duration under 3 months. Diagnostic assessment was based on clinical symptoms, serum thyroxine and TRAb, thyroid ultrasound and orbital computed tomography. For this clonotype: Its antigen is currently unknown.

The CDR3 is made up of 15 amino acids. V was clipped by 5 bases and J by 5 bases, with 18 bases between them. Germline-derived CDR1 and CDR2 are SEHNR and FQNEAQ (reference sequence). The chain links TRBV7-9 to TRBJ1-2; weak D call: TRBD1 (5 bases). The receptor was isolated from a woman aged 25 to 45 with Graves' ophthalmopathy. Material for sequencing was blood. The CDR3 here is CASSTYRLSFYGYTF. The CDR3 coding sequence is TGTGCCAGCAGCACTTACAGGCTTTCCTTTTATGGCTACACCTTC.